Listed below are T cell receptor beta chains from one sample, sequenced in a study of blood T cells in healthy people across ages. MiXCR, run by TCRdb on the 5' RACE reads, gives a single entry per CDR3 protein. The sample comprises roughly 1.7 million distinct CDR3 sequences, around 36% of which are singletons, and around 11% rests with the top ten. The specimen was blood. The receptors originated from a woman between 25 and 40 years old in good health. CDR3s include the opening cysteine and the closing phenylalanine or tryptophan. The D gene is left open where the match is weak. Only some rows state a clone size, as once, few, many or a class for expanded clones.

d_call | clone_size | j_call | v_call | cdr3_nt | cdr3_aa
NA | few | TRBJ1-1 | TRBV12-3/TRBV12-4 | TGTGCCAGCGCGGAGGGCCGCACTGAAGCTTTCTTT | CASAEGRTEAFF
NA | NA | TRBJ2-1 | TRBV28 | TGTGCCAGCAGCCCCCGTCGGACGGGGGTCTCCTACAATGAGCAGTTCTTC | CASSPRRTGVSYNEQFF
TRBD1 | few | TRBJ2-6 | TRBV5-1 | TGCGCCAGCAGCTTGGATAGGGGGCGCGAAGGGGCCAACGTCCTGACTTTC | CASSLDRGREGANVLTF
NA | few | TRBJ2-6 | TRBV6-5 | TGTGCGACTAAACGGGCGGGGTACGGGGCCAACGTCCTGACTTTC | CATKRAGYGANVLTF
NA | NA | TRBJ2-3 | TRBV20-1 | TGCAGTGCTAGAGTAAGAGGAGCGGTATACACAGATACGCAGTATTTT | CSARVRGAVYTDTQYF
NA | NA | TRBJ2-1 | TRBV27 | TGTGCCAGCAGATCCGACAGATGGCAGTTCTTC | CASRSDRWQFF
NA | few | TRBJ2-7 | TRBV10-2 | TGCGCCAGCAGGGGGACAGCCACCACGGGAGACGAGCAGTACTTC | CASRGTATTGDEQYF
NA | NA | TRBJ2-2 | TRBV12-3/TRBV12-4 | TGTGCCAGCAGCTGGACCCGGGGGCTGTTTTTT | CASSWTRGLFF
TRBD1 | NA | TRBJ2-1 | TRBV4-2 | TGTGCCAGCAGCCTGCTCCGGGACAGGGCGGACAATGAGCAGTTCTTC | CASSLLRDRADNEQFF
NA | NA | TRBJ2-7 | TRBV6-1 | TGTGCCAGCAGTGAAGACTCGCCCTACGAGCAGTACTTC | CASSEDSPYEQYF
TRBD1 | NA | TRBJ1-4 | TRBV2 | TGTGCCAGCAGGACAGGGCATGAAAAACTGTTTTTT | CASRTGHEKLFF
TRBD1 | NA | TRBJ2-3 | TRBV29-1 | TGCAGCGTCCCAGGACAGGTCACAGATACGCAGTATTTT | CSVPGQVTDTQYF
TRBD1 | few | TRBJ1-2 | TRBV7-9 | TGTGCCAGCAGCCCGTCGGCAGGGGGCAATGGCTACACCTTC | CASSPSAGGNGYTF
TRBD1 | NA | TRBJ1-5 | TRBV28 | TGTGCCAGCAATCTATACACAGGGGGCCCAAGCAATCAGCCCCAGCATTTT | CASNLYTGGPSNQPQHF
NA | few | TRBJ2-5 | TRBV5-8 | TGTGCCAGCAGCCCTGGGGACATGCAGAAGGAGACCCAGTACTTC | CASSPGDMQKETQYF
TRBD2 | few | TRBJ2-1 | TRBV12-3/TRBV12-4 | TGTGCCAGCAGCCGCTCTACGGGGGGCTCCTACAATGAGCAGTTCTTC | CASSRSTGGSYNEQFF
TRBD2 | NA | TRBJ2-7 | TRBV5-1 | TGCGCCAGCAGCGCCGGACTAGCGGGAGGAGACGAGCAGTACTTC | CASSAGLAGGDEQYF
TRBD2 | few | TRBJ2-1 | TRBV4-1 | TGCGCCAGCAGCCAAAGGGGACTAGCGGCTTTAAATGAGCAGTTCTTC | CASSQRGLAALNEQFF
NA | NA | TRBJ2-7 | TRBV7-2 | TGTGTCAGCAGCTGGGGCCGGGACTGGAAACAGTACGAGCAGTACTTC | CVSSWGRDWKQYEQYF
NA | NA | TRBJ2-1 | TRBV5-1 | TGCGCCAGCAGCTTGTCCCATACCTACAATGAGCAGTTCTTC | CASSLSHTYNEQFF
NA | few | TRBJ2-7 | TRBV27 | TGTGCCAGCAGTTTCTCGGGGACCAACTACGAGCAGTACTTC | CASSFSGTNYEQYF
NA | once | TRBJ2-7 | TRBV4-1 | TGCGCCAGCAGCCAAGATCTAGCAAGGTCCTCCTACGAGCAGTACTTC | CASSQDLARSSYEQYF
TRBD2 | many | TRBJ2-5 | TRBV4-2 | TGTGCCAGCAGCCAAGCAGGCTTTACGGGGGGGATCCAAGAGACCCAGTACTTC | CASSQAGFTGGIQETQYF
NA | few | TRBJ2-1 | TRBV7-3 | TGTGCCAGCAGCTCTTCACTACAAGAGCAGTTCTTC | CASSSSLQEQFF
NA | NA | TRBJ2-3 | TRBV7-3 | TGTGCCAGCAGCCGTTTCCGATCAGATACGCAGTATTTT | CASSRFRSDTQYF
TRBD1 | NA | TRBJ1-5 | TRBV6-1 | TGTGCCAGCAGTCCACAGGGGCCCTCACAGCCCCAGCATTTT | CASSPQGPSQPQHF
TRBD2 | NA | TRBJ2-7 | TRBV5-6 | TGTGCCAGCAGCCCTAGCGGGGCCACTCGCGAGCAGTACTTC | CASSPSGATREQYF
NA | NA | TRBJ2-4 | TRBV4-1 | TGCGCCAGCAGCTACGAGGTTCCCCCGGGGGAGCAGTACTTC | CASSYEVPPGEQYF
NA | few | TRBJ2-3 | TRBV7-8 | TGTGCCACCCATCCCGGCACAGATACGCAGTATTTT | CATHPGTDTQYF
TRBD1 | many | TRBJ1-2 | TRBV6-4 | TGTGCCAGCAGCGTGGGACAGGGGGCTGAAGGCTACACCTTC | CASSVGQGAEGYTF